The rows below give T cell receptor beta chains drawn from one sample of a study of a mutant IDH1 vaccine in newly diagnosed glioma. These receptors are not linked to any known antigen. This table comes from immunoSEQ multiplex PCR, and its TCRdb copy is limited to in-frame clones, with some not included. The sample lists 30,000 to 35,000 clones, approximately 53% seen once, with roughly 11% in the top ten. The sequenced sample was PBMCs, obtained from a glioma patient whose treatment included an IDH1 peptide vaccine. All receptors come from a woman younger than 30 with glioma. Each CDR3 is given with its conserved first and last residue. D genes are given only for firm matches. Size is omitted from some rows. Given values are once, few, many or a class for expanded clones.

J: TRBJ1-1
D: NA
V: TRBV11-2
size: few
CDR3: CASSPGRNVAEAFF
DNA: TGTGCCAGCAGCCCCGGCCGCAATGTGGCTGAAGCTTTCTTT

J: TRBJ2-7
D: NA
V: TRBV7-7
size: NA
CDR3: CASSERGAQEQYF
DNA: TGTGCTAGCAGTGAGAGGGGGGCGCAGGAGCAGTACTTC

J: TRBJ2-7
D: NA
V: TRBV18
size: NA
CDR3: CASSPPGAYEQYF
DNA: TGTGCCAGCTCACCACCGGGGGCCTACGAGCAGTACTTC

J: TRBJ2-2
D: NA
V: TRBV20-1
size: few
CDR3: CSATTLGELFF
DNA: TGCAGTGCTACCACCTTGGGGGAGCTGTTTTTT

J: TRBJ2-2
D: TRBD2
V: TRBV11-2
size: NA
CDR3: CASSLVLAGTGELFF
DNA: TGTGCCAGCAGCTTAGTACTAGCGGGAACCGGGGAGCTGTTTTTT

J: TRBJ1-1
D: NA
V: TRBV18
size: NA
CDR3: CASSPPQEGTAFF
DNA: TGTGCCAGCTCACCACCGCAGGAGGGAACGGCTTTCTTT

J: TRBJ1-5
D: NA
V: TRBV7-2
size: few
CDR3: CASSLVTRLDGGPQHF
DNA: TGTGCCAGCAGCTTAGTGACTCGCCTAGATGGTGGGCCCCAGCATTTT

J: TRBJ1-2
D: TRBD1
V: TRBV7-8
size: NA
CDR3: CASSSGTGERGYTF
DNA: TGTGCCAGCAGCTCCGGGACAGGGGAACGAGGCTACACCTTC

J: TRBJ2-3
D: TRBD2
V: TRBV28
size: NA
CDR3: CASSSTALTSGGTDTQYF
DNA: TGTGCCAGCAGTTCCACAGCTCTGACTAGCGGGGGGACAGATACGCAGTATTTT

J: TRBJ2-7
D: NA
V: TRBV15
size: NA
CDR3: CATSRDPPAEQYF
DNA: TGTGCCACCAGCAGAGATCCCCCCGCCGAGCAGTACTTC

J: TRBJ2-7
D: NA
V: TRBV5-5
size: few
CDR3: CASSLDSGLSYEQYF
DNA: TGTGCCAGCAGCTTGGACAGCGGCCTCTCCTACGAGCAGTACTTC

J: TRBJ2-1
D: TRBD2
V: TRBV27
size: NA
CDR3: CASSRGLAGDNEQFF
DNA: TGTGCCAGCAGCCGTGGGCTAGCGGGAGACAATGAGCAGTTCTTC

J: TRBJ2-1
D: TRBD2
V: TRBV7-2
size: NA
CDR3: CASSYRTSSNEQFF
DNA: TGTGCCAGCAGCTACCGGACTAGCTCCAATGAGCAGTTCTTC

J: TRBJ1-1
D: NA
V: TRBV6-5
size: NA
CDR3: CASSYSSGTRTEAFF
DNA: TGTGCCAGCAGTTACTCGTCCGGGACAAGGACTGAAGCTTTCTTT

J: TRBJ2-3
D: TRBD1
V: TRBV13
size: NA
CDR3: CASSQPGQQFDTQYF
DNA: TGTGCCAGCAGCCAGCCGGGACAGCAATTCGATACGCAGTATTTT

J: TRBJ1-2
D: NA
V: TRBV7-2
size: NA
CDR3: CASSPGRSNYGYTF
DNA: TGTGCCAGCAGCCCGGGACGGAGTAACTATGGCTACACCTTC

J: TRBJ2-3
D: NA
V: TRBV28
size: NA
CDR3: CASSLQSTDTQYF
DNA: TGTGCCAGCAGTTTACAGAGCACAGATACGCAGTATTTT

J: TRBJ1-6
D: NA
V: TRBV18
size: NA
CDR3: CASSSLQGNNSPLHF
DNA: TGTGCCAGCTCATCATTACAGGGAAATAATTCACCCCTCCACTTT

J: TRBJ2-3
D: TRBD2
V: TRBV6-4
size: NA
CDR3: CASSDWAGGPRDTQYF
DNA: TGTGCCAGCAGTGACTGGGCGGGGGGGCCAAGAGATACGCAGTATTTT

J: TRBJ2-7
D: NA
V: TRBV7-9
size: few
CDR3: CASRSTGTYEQYF
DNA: TGTGCCAGCAGGTCAACGGGGACCTACGAGCAGTACTTC

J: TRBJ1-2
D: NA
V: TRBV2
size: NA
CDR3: CASSQAPNYGYTF
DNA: TGTGCCAGCAGTCAGGCGCCTAACTATGGCTACACCTTC

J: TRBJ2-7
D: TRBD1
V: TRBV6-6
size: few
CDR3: CASSYPGQGSYEQYF
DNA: TGTGCCAGCAGTTATCCGGGACAGGGCTCCTACGAGCAGTACTTC

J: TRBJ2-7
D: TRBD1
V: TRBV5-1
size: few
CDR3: CASSLAGGTGYEQYF
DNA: TGCGCCAGCAGCTTGGCGGGTGGGACAGGTTACGAGCAGTACTTC

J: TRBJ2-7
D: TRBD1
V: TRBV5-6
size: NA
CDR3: CASSLGTGDISYEQYF
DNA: TGTGCCAGCAGCTTGGGGACAGGAGACATCTCCTACGAGCAGTACTTC

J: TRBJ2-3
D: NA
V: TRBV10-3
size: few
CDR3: CAISGGPSTDTQYF
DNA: TGTGCCATCAGTGGGGGCCCTAGCACAGATACGCAGTATTTT

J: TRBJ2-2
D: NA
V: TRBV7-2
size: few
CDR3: CASSLRASLGGELFF
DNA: TGTGCCAGCAGCCTAAGGGCCTCCCTCGGCGGGGAGCTGTTTTTT

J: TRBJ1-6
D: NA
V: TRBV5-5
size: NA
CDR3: CASSLATGNGSPLHF
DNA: TGTGCCAGCAGCTTGGCAACGGGGAACGGTTCACCCCTCCACTTT

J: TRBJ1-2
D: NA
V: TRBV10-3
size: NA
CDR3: CAITESGGVYGYTF
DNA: TGTGCCATCACTGAGTCGGGGGGAGTCTATGGCTACACCTTC

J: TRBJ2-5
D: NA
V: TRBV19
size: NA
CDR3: CASRMEQSLQETQYF
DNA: TGTGCCAGTAGGATGGAACAGTCGCTCCAAGAGACCCAGTACTTC

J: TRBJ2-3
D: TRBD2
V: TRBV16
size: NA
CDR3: CASSQALITGGITDTQYF
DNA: TGTGCCAGCAGCCAAGCCCTCATAACCGGGGGGATCACAGATACGCAGTATTTT

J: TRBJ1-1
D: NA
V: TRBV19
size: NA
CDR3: CASSIAREAEAFF
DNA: TGTGCCAGTAGTATAGCTAGGGAAGCTGAAGCTTTCTTT

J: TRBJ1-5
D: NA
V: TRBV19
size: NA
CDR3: CASRRGGSNQPQHF
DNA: TGTGCCAGTAGAAGAGGAGGTAGCAATCAGCCCCAGCATTTT

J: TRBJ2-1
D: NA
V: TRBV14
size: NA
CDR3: CASSQGTPSSYNEQFF
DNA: TGTGCCAGCAGCCAAGGGACTCCCAGCTCCTACAATGAGCAGTTCTTC

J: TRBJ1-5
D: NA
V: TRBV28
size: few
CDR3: CASSFRTQPQHF
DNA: TGTGCCAGCAGTTTCCGGACGCAGCCCCAGCATTTT

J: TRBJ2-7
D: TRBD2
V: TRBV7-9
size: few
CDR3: CASSHSRSSGTYEQYF
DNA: TGTGCCAGCAGCCATAGTCGGTCTAGCGGGACCTACGAGCAGTACTTC

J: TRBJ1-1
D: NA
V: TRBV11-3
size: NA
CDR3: CASSYRDGTEAFF
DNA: TGTGCCAGCAGCTACAGGGACGGCACTGAAGCTTTCTTT

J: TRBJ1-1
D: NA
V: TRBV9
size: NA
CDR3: CASSRGPEGFTEAFF
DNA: TGTGCCAGCAGCCGTGGCCCAGAGGGTTTCACTGAAGCTTTCTTT

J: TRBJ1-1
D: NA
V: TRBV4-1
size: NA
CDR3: CASSSPPQTAMNTEAFF
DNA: TGCGCCAGCAGCTCACCACCCCAAACAGCTATGAACACTGAAGCTTTCTTT

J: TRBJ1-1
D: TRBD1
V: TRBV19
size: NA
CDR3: CASRVGDRGNTEAFF
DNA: TGTGCCAGTAGGGTGGGGGACAGGGGGAACACTGAAGCTTTCTTT

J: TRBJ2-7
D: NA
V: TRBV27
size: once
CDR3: CASSTFLGWNEYYEQYF
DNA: TGTGCCAGCAGTACATTCCTGGGGTGGAATGAGTACTACGAGCAGTACTTC

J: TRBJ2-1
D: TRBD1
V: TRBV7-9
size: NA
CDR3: CASSLRYTGTGGNEQFF
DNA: TGTGCCAGCAGCTTACGCTACACCGGGACAGGGGGAAATGAGCAGTTCTTC

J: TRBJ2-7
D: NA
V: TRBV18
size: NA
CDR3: CASSPTDNAYEQYF
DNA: TGTGCCAGCTCACCGACCGATAACGCCTACGAGCAGTACTTC